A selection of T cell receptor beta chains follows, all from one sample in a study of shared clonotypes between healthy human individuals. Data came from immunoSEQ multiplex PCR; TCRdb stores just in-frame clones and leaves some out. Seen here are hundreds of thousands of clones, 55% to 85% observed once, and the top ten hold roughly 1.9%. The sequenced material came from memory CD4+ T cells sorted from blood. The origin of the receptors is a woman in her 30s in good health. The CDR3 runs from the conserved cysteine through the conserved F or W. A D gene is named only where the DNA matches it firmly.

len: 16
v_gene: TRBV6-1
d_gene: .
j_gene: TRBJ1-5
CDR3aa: CASSEVGVLGNQPQHF

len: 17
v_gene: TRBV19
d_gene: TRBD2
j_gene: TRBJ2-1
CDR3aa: CASSMKSLAGNYNEQFF

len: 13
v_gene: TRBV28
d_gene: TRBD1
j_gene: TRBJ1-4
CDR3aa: CASSPDRVEKLFF

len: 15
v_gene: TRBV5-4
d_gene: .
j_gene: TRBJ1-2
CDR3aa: CASSAGVGRQYGYTF

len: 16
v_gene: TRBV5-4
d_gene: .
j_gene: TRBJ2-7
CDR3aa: CASSFTPDAPPYEQYF

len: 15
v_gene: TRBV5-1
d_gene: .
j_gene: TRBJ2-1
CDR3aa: CASSLAFSSYNEQFF

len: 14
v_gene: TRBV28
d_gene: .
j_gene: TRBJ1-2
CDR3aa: CASTWVGRGYGYTF

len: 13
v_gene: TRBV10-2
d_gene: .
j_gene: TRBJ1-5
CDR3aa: CASREQTYQPQHF

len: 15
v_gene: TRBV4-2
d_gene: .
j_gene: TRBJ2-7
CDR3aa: CASSPSSLDSYEQYF

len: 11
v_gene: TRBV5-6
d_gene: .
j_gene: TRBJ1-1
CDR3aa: CASSLKTEAFF

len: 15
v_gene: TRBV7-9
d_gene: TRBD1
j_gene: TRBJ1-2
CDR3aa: CASSLRTEGARGYTF

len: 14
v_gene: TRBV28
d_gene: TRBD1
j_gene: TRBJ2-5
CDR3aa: CASSPDRKKETQYF

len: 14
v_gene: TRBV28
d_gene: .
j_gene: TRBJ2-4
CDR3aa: CASSLGLAKNIQYF

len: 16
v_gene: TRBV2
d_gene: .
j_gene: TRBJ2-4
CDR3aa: CASSERGGLTKNIQYF

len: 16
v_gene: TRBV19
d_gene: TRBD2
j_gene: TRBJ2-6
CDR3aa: CASEGLAGSGANVLTF

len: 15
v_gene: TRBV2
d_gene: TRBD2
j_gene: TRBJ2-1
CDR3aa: CASSEIAGGPGEQFF

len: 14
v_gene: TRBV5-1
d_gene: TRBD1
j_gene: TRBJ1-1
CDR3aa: CASRRRQGNTEAFF

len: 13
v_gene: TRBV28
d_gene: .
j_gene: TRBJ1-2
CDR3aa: CASNIARIYGYTF

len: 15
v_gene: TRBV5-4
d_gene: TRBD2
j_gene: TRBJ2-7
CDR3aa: CASSFRAGGLYEQYF

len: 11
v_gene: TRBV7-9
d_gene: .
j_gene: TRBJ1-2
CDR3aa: CASSFPGGYTF

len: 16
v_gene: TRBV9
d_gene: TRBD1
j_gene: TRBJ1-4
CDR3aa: CASSVGMTGRGEKLFF

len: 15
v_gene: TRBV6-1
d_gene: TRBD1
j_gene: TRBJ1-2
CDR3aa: CASSERAGGRYGYTF

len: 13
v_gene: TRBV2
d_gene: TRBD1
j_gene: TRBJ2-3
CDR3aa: CASTDRVADTQYF

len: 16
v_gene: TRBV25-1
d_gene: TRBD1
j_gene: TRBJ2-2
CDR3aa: CASSETRTGATGELFF

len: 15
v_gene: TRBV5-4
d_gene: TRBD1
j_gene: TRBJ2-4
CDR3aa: CASSSGQGRVGIQYF

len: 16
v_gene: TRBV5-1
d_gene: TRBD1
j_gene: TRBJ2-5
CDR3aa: CASSLAATGAGETQYF

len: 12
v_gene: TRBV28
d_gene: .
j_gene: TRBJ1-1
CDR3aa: CASSPVGREAFF

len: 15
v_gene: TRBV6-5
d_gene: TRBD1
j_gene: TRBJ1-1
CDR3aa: CASSRAGGAHTEAFF

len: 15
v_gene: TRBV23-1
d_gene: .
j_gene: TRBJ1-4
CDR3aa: CASSVQDSLNEKLFF

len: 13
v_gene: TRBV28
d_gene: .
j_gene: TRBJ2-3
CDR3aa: CGWGTGATDTQYF

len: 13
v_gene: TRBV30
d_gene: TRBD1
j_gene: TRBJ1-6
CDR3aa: CARSGTGNSPLHF

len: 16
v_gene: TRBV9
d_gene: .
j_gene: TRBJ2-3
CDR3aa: CASSVGGGPITDTQYF

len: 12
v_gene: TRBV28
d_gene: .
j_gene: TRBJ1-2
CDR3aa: CASSWDGHGYTF

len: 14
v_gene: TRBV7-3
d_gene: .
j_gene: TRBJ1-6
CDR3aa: CASSSDVNNSPLHF

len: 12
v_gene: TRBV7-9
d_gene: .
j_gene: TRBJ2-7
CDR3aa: CASSPLPDEQYF

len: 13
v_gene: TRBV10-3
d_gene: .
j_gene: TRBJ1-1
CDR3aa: CAIRGVGRAEAFF

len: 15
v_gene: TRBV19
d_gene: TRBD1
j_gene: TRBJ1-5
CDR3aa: CASSIDLSGGWPQHF

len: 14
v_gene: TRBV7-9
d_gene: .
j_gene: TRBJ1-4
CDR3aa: CASSLLAGNEKLFF

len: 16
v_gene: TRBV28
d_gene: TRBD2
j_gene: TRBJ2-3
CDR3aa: CASSLAGGPGTDTQYF

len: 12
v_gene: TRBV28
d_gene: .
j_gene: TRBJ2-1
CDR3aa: CASSRRYNEQFF

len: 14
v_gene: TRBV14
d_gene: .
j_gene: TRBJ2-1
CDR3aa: CASSQVWDTDEQFF

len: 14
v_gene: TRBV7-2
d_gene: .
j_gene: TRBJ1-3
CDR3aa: CASSPISRGNTIYF

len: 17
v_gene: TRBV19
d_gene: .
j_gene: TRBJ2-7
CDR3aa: CASSIQGNFGRSHEQYF

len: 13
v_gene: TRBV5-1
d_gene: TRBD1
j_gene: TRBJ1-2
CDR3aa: CASSPGQDYGYTF